The 17 T cell receptor beta chains below all came from one sample that was sequenced in a study of blood T cell repertoires in COVID-19. Using immunoSEQ multiplex PCR, the repertoire was profiled, and TCRdb retains in-frame clones only, with some absent. Of approximately 300,000 clones listed, about 90% were seen once; the top ten hold about 5.4%. The specimen sequenced was PBMCs or T cells enriched from blood (not recorded which). These receptors all stem from a woman in her twenties or thirties who had recovered from COVID-19.

The chain uses TRBV10-3 and TRBJ2-3; 8 nucleotides match TRBD2. Germline V gene sequence: CDR1 ENHRY, CDR2 SYGVKD. Unmatched junction bases numbered 9, after V lost 5 bases and J lost 2 bases. The CDR3 consists of 16 residues. CDR3 DNA sequence: TGTGCCATCAGTCCGACTAGCGAGGAATACACAGATACGCAGTATTTT. Protein product: CAISPTSEEYTDTQYF.

The chain combines TRBV5-1 with TRBJ2-7; D is uncertain. The germline V gene encodes CDR1 SGHRS and CDR2 YFSETQ. V shed 3 bases and J shed 0 bases, with 7 bases lying between them. This CDR3 is built from 13 residues. The CDR3 here is CASSYPSSYEQYF. The CDR3 nucleotides are TGCGCCAGCAGCTACCCCAGCTCCTACGAGCAGTACTTC.

J is TRBJ2-1 and V is TRBV5-4; TRBD2 agrees at 9 bases. The CDR3 is made up of 16 amino acids. Unmatched junction bases numbered 10, after V lost 3 bases and J lost 6 bases. Germline CDR1 and CDR2: SGHNT and YYREEE (reference sequence). For the CDR3, the DNA is TGTGCCAGCAGCTCTCGGCGCGGGGGGGTTAGCAATGAGCAGTTCTTC. As protein: CASSSRRGGVSNEQFF.

As concerns this clone: The junction differs from germline at one of its ends, possibly a read error. The chain combines TRBV6-5 with TRBJ1-2, with D perhaps TRBD1 (5 bases). Looked up from germline, CDR1 is MNHEY and CDR2 is SVGAGI. The CDR3 is 12 amino acids. The CDR3 DNA sequence: TGCGCTACAGGACCTTCTCTCTATGGCTACACCTTC. It translates to CATGPSLYGYTF.

The chain carries TRBV6-5 and TRBJ1-1; a possible D gene is TRBD1 (5 bases). Germline assignment: CDR1 MNHEY and CDR2 SVGAGI. The V gene lost 8 bases and the J gene lost 5 bases, with 6 bases spanning the gap. The CDR3 extends over 10 amino acids. CDR3 amino acids: CASRGTEAFF. The DNA for the CDR3 is TGTGCCAGCCGGGGGACTGAAGCTTTCTTT.

This chain connects TRBV5-1 to TRBJ1-1; 10 bases are a match to TRBD1. The trim removed 2 bases at V and 0 bases at J, leaving 7 bases unmatched. Germline V gene lookup returns CDR1 SGHRS and CDR2 YFSETQ. CDR3 size: 17 residues. The CDR3 region is CASSFGGTGVMNTEAFF. The CDR3 DNA sequence: TGCGCCAGCAGCTTTGGCGGGACAGGGGTCATGAACACTGAAGCTTTCTTT.

The table lists this clone with a few counts. The chain couples TRBV5-1 to TRBJ2-1; D possibly corresponds to TRBD2 (5 bases). CDR1 and CDR2 (germline): SGHRS, YFSETQ. Between the trimmed V and J ends, which lost 2 bases and 8 bases, there was a span of 14 bases. The CDR3 has 14 amino acids. In DNA form, the CDR3 reads TGCGCCAGCAGCTTACCGAGGGCTACTGATGAGCAGTTCTTC. This encodes CASSLPRATDEQFF.

This clone was found a few times. This chain links TRBV4-3 with TRBJ2-1, with 9 bases fitting TRBD1. Trimming cost V 1 base and J 8 bases; bases outside gene matches: 9. This CDR3 has 16 amino acids. Germline values: CDR1 LGHNA, CDR2 YSLEER. The CDR3 spells CASSQGPETGGHEQFF. The CDR3 DNA is TGCGCCAGCAGCCAAGGGCCGGAGACAGGGGGTCATGAGCAGTTCTTC.

The gene calls are TRBV6-4 and TRBJ2-1; TRBD2 matches 9 bases. The ends lost 4 bases at V and 9 bases at J; junction bases unmatched: 13. The CDR3 covers 16 residues. Germline V CDR1 and CDR2: MRHNA, SNTAGT. The CDR3 region has the DNA TGTGCCAGCAGTGTCACCGCGGCTAGCGGGGAGGTTGAGCAGTTCTTC. Protein: CASSVTAASGEVEQFF.

This clone was counted once. The J gene is TRBJ2-7, the V gene TRBV12-3 or TRBV12-4, with 7 bases identical to TRBD1. The CDR3 runs 13 residues. Trimming cost V 5 bases and J 5 bases; bases outside gene matches: 6. The CDR3 sequence: CASSLSGGHEQYF. The CDR3 DNA follows: TGTGCCAGCAGTCTATCAGGGGGACACGAGCAGTACTTC.

The genes are TRBV2 and TRBJ1-2, with D unresolved. The CDR3 loop spans 14 amino acids. The V and J ends lost 1 base and 2 bases respectively, with 8 bases between them. The germline V gene has CDR1 SNHLY and CDR2 FYNNEI. CDR3 DNA: TGTGCCAGCAGTGAAGGAGGAGGGAACTATGGCTACACCTTC. The encoded protein is CASSEGGGNYGYTF.

The genes are TRBV27 and TRBJ2-5; D perhaps matches TRBD2 (5 bases). Germline V CDR1 and CDR2: MNHEY, SMNVEV (reference sequence). The CDR3 has 15 amino acids. Trimming removed 6 bases at V and 4 bases at J, with 18 bases between. CDR3 in DNA: TGTGCCAGCAGATCAGAAACTAGGTTCGGAGAGACCCAGTACTTC. Protein sequence: CASRSETRFGETQYF.

The table lists this clone with a few counts. This chain connects TRBV2 to TRBJ2-7, with unresolved D. The V gene's germline CDR1 is SNHLY and CDR2 FYNNEI. This CDR3 comprises 13 residues. Trimming shortened V by 1 base and J by 2 bases, and 6 bases separated the two germline ends. The CDR3 is CASSEGLTYEQYF. For the CDR3, the DNA is TGTGCCAGCAGTGAAGGGCTTACCTACGAGCAGTACTTC.

The chain employs TRBV11-1 and TRBJ2-2, with D possibly matching TRBD1 (5 bases). Trimming cost V 3 bases and J 5 bases, with 10 bases left between them. The CDR3 runs to 14 residues. Germline V gene lookup returns CDR1 SGHAT and CDR2 FQDESV (reference sequence). The CDR3 spells CASSFRQLTGELFF. DNA for the CDR3: TGTGCCAGCAGCTTCCGACAGCTTACCGGGGAGCTGTTTTTT.

The chain joins TRBV5-4 to TRBJ1-1, with unresolved D. The germline V gene encodes CDR1 SGHNT and CDR2 YYREEE (reference sequence). This CDR3 region has 14 residues. V was cut by 2 bases and J by 0 bases, with 8 bases left in between. CDR3 region: CASSFQVMNTEAFF. In DNA form, the CDR3 reads TGTGCCAGCAGCTTTCAGGTGATGAACACTGAAGCTTTCTTT.

Only one count was recorded for this clone. J is TRBJ2-2 and V is TRBV4-2; D is perhaps TRBD1 (5 bases). The V end lost 0 bases, the J end lost 0 bases, and 11 bases lay between the germline ends. The CDR3 loop spans 17 amino acids. Germline V CDR1 and CDR2: LGHNA, YNFKEQ. In nucleotides, the CDR3 is TGTGCCAGCAGCCAAGACCCAGGGCCCTCGAACACCGGGGAGCTGTTTTTT. Amino acid sequence: CASSQDPGPSNTGELFF.

V gene TRBV24-1 combines with J gene TRBJ2-5; weak D call: TRBD2 (7 bases). The germline CDR1 and CDR2 sequences are KGHDR and SFDVKD. The ends were cut back, 7 bases at V and 4 bases at J, with 12 bases in the middle. The CDR3 is made up of 13 amino acids. CDR3 DNA sequence: TGTGCCACCAGCGGGGGGCTCGGAGAGACCCAGTACTTC. It is translated as CATSGGLGETQYF.